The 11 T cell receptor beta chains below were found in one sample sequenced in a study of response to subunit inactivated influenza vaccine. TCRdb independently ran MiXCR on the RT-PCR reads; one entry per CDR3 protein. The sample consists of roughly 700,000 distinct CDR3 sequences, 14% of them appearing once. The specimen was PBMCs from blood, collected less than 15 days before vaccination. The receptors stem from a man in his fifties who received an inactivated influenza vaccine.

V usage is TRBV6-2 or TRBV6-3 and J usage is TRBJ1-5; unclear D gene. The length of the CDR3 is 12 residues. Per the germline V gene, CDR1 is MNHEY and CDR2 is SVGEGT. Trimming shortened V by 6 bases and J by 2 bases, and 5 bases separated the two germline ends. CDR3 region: CASSHGNQPQHF. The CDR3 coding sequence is TGTGCCAGCAGCCACGGCAATCAGCCCCAGCATTTT.

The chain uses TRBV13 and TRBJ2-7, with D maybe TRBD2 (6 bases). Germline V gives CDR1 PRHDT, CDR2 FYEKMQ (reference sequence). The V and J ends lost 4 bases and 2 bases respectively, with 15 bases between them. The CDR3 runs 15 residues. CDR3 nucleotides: TGTGCCAGCAGCTCCAAGCGGGTAGGCACCTACGAGCAGTACTTC. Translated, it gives CASSSKRVGTYEQYF.

Here the CDR3 reads CSARDPRTPNYGYTF. The CDR3 DNA reads as TGCAGTGCTAGAGATCCTCGGACACCTAACTATGGCTACACCTTC. The V and J genes are TRBV20-1 and TRBJ1-2, with D possibly being TRBD1 (5 bases). The germline gives CDR1 DFQATT, CDR2 SNEGSKA (reference sequence). The CDR3 extends over 15 amino acids. Trimming stripped 0 bases from V and 0 bases from J, with 11 bases between.

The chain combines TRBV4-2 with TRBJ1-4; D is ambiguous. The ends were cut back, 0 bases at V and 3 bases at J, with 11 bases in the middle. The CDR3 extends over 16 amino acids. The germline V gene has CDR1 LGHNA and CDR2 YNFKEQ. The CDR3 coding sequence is TGTGCCAGCAGCCAAGATGGTTTCTATCCTAATGAAAAACTGTTTTTT. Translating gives CASSQDGFYPNEKLFF.

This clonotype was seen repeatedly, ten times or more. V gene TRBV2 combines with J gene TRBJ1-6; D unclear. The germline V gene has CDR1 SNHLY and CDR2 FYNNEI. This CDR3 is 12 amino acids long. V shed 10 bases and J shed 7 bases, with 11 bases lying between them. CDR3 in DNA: TGTGCCACCAAAGACGGAAATTCACCCCTCCACTTT. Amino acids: CATKDGNSPLHF. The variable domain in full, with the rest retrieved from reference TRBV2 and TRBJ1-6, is EPEVTQTPSHQVTQMGQEVILRCVPISNHLYFYWYRQILGQKVEFLVSFYNNEISEKSEIFDDQFSVERPDGSNFTLKIRSTKLEDSAMYFCATKDGNSPLHFGNGTRLTVT.

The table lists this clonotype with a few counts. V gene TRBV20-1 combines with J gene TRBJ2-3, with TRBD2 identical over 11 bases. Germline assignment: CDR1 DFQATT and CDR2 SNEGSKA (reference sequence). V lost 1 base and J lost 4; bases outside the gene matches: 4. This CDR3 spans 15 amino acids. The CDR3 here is CSARASGRISDTQYF. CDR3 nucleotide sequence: TGCAGTGCTAGAGCTAGCGGGAGGATTTCAGATACGCAGTATTTT.

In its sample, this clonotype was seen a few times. The CDR3 DNA sequence: TGTGCCAGCAGCTTAGGGGACAGGGGTAACTATGGCTACACCTTC. It codes for CASSLGDRGNYGYTF. The chain employs TRBV7-9 and TRBJ1-2, with TRBD1 matching over 10 bases. After removal of 1 base from V and 1 base from J, the junction contained 0 bases not matched to a gene. The CDR3 is 15 residues long. Germline CDR1 SEHNR, CDR2 FQNEAQ (reference sequence).

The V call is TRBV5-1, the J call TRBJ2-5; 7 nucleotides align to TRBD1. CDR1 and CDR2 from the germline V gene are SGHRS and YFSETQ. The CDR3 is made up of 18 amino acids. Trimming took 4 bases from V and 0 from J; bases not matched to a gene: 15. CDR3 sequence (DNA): TGCGCCAGCAGCCCCCTCTTGGTTCGGGGACAGAACCAAGAGACCCAGTACTTC. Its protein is CASSPLLVRGQNQETQYF.

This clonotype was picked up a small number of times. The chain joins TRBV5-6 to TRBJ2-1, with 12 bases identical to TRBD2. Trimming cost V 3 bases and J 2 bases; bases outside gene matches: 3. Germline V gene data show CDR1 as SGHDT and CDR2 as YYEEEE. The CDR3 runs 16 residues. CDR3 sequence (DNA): TGTGCCAGCAGCTCCAGACTAGCGGGAGCCTACAATGAGCAGTTCTTC. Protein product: CASSSRLAGAYNEQFF. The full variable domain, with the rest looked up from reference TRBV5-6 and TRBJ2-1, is DAGVTQSPTHLIKTRGQQVTLRCSPKSGHDTVSWYQQALGQGPQFIFQYYEEEERQRGNFPDRFSGHQFPNYSSELNVNALLLGDSALYLCASSSRLAGAYNEQFFGPGTRLTVL.

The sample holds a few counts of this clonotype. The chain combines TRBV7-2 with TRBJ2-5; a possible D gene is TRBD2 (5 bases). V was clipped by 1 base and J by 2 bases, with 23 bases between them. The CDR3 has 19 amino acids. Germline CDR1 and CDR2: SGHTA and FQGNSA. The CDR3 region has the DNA TGTGCCAGCAGCTTAGTGCTCGGTCTAGCCCAAGGGAGACAAGAGACCCAGTACTTC. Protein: CASSLVLGLAQGRQETQYF.

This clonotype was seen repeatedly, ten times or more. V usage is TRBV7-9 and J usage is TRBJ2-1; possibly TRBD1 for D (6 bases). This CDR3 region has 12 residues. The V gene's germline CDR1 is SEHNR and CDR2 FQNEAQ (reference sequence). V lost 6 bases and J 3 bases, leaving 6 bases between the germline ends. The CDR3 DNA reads TGTGCCAGCAGGGACAGCTACAATGAGCAGTTCTTC. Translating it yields CASRDSYNEQFF.